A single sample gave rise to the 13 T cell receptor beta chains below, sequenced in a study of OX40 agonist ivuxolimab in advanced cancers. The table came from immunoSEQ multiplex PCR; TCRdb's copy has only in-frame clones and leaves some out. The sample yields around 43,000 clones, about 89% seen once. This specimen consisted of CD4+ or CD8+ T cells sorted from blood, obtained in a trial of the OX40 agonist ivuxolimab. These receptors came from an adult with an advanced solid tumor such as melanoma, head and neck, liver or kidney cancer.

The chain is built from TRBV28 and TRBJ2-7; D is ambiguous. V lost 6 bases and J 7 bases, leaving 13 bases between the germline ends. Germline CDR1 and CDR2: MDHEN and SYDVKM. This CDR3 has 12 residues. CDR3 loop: CASSVRGWEQYF. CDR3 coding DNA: TGTGCCAGCAGCGTGCGCGGATGGGAGCAGTACTTC. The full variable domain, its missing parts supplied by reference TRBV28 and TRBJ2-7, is DVKVTQSSRYLVKRTGEKVFLECVQDMDHENMFWYRQDPGLGLRLIYFSYDVKMKEKGDIPEGYSVSREKKERFSLILESASTNQTSMYLCASSVRGWEQYFGPGTRLTVT.

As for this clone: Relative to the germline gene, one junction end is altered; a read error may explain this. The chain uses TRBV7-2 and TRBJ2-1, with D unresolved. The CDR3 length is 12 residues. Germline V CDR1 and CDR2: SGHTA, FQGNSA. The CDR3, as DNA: TGTGCCAGCAGCTTTTCCGGCCCCGGACGCCTCTTC. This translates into CASSFSGPGRLF. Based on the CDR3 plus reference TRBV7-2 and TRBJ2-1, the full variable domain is GAGVSQSPSNKVTEKGKDVELRCDPISGHTALYWYRQSLGQGLEFLIYFQGNSAPDKSGLPSDRFSAERTGGSVSTLTIQRTQQEDSAVYLCASSFSGPGRLFGPGTRLTVL.

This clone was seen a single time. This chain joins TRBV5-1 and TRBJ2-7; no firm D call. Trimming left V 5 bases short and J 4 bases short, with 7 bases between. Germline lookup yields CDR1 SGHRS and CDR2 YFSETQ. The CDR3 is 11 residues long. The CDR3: CASRSAYEQYF. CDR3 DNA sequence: TGCGCCAGCAGAAGCGCTTACGAGCAGTACTTC.

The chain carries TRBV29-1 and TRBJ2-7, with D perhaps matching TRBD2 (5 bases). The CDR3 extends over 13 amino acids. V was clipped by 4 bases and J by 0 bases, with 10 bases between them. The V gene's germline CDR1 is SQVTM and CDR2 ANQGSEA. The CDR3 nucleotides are TGCAGCGTTGTAGCGCCGAGCTCCTACGAGCAGTACTTC. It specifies CSVVAPSSYEQYF.

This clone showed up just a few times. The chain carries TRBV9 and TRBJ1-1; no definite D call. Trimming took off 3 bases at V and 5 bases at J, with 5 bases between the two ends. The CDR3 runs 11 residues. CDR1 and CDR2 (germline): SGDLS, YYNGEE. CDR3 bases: TGTGCCAGCAGCGCGGGGACTGAAGCTTTCTTT. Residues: CASSAGTEAFF.

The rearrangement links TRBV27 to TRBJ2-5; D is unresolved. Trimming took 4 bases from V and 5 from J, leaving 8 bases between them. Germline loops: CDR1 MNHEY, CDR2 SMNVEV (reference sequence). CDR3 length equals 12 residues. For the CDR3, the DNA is TGTGCCAGCAGTTCACCCGGGGAGACCCAGTACTTC. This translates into CASSSPGETQYF.

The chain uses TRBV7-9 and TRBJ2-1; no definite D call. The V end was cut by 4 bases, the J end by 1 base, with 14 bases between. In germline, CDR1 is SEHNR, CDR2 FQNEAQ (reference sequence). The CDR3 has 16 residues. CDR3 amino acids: CASSSYPLVSYNEQFF. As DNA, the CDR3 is TGTGCCAGCAGCTCCTATCCCCTAGTATCCTACAATGAGCAGTTCTTC.

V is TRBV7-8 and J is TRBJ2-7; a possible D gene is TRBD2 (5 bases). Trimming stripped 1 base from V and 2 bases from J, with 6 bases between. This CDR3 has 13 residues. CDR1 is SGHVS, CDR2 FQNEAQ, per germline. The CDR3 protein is CASSLELAYEQYF. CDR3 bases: TGTGCCAGCAGCTTAGAACTAGCCTACGAGCAGTACTTC.

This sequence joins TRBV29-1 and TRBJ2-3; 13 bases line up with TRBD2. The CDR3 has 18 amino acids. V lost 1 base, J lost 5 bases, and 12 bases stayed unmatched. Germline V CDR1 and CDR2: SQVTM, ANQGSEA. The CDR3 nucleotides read TGCAGCGTTGAAGGTAACCTAAGGACTAGCGGGAGATTAGATACGCAGTATTTT. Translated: CSVEGNLRTSGRLDTQYF.

The CDR3 loop is CATSRGPILSNQPQHF. The CDR3 coding sequence is TGTGCCACCAGCAGAGGGCCGATACTTAGCAATCAGCCCCAGCATTTT. The chain links TRBV15 to TRBJ1-5; D gene unclear. Germline CDR1 is LNHNV and CDR2 is YYDKDF (reference sequence). Trimming took 1 base from V and 0 from J, leaving 10 bases between them. The CDR3 length is 16 residues.

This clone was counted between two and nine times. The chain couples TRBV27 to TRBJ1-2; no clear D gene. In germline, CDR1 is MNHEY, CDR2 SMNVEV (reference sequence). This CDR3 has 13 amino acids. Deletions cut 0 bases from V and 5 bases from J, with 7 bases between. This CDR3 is CASSLSSGYGYTF. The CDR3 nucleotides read TGTGCCAGCAGTTTATCAAGTGGATATGGCTACACCTTC.

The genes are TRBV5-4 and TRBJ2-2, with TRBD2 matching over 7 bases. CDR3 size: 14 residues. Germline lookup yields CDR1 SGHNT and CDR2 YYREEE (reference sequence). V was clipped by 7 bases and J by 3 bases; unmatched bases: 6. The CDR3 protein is CASWLAAYTGELFF. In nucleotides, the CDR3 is TGTGCCAGCTGGCTAGCGGCCTACACCGGGGAGCTGTTTTTT.

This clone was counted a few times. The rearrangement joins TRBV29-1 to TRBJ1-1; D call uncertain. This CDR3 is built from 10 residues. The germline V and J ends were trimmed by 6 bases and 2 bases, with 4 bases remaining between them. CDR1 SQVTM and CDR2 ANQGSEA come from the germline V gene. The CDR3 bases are TGCAGCGTCAGTAACACTGAAGCTTTCTTT. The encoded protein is CSVSNTEAFF.